This TCR beta chain was retrieved from a study of T cells in Graves' hyperthyroidism and ophthalmopathy. Study information: Before any treatment, at initial diagnosis, peripheral blood was collected. Overall study results and limits: Ophthalmopathy prediction by the model preceded onset by a median roughly 6.3 months.

V lost 6 bases and J lost 7, with 18 bases in between. Germline CDR1 and CDR2: ENHRY and SYGVKD. This CDR3 region has 15 residues. This clonotype turned up a few times. The antigen remains unidentified. Template material for amplifying TCR beta CDR3 regions consisted of RNA transcripts. Using the HTBI primer set, a first-round RT-PCR was run on the TCR CDR3. MiXCR, run by TCRdb on the multiplex PCR reads, gives a single entry per CDR3 protein. The profile shows 550,000 to 700,000 distinct CDR3 sequences, roughly 14% of them singletons. This clonotype originated in a woman in her 40s with Graves' ophthalmopathy. Specimen: blood. The chain has TRBV10-3 and TRBJ2-2; a possible D gene is TRBD1 (6 bases). CDR3 coding DNA: TGTGCCATCAGGGCAGGGGATTGGGACAACGGGGAGCTGTTTTTT. Protein sequence: CAIRAGDWDNGELFF.